The next 19 T cell receptor beta chains were all read from a single sample in a study of T-cell reconstitution after alpha-beta-depleted transplantation in children. The library targeted TCRbeta and was prepared with unique molecular identifiers. TCRdb re-called the PCR reads through MiXCR, storing one row per CDR3 protein. The table includes over 100,000 distinct CDR3 sequences, 6% to 9% detected once. Sequences were derived from PBMCs, sampled before TCRalphabeta/CD19-depleted stem cell transplant. Receptor source: a boy between 2 and 10 years old with acute lymphoblastic leukemia, due to receive a stem cell transplant.

This chain joins TRBV4-1 and TRBJ1-1; D unresolved. Trimming removed 1 base from V and 11 bases from J, with 11 bases in between. CDR1 and CDR2 from the germline V gene are MGHRA and YSYEKL. CDR3 length equals 12 residues. Here the CDR3 reads CASSQGKVEAFF. The CDR3 region has the DNA TGCGCCAGCAGCCAAGGGAAAGTGGAGGCTTTCTTT.

This clonotype was seen ten or more times. The V call is TRBV20-1, the J call TRBJ2-1; 8 bases line up with TRBD2. The CDR3 is made up of 14 amino acids. The germline gives CDR1 DFQATT, CDR2 SNEGSKA (reference sequence). The junction had 12 bases not matched to a gene; V was cut back by 6 bases and J by 8 bases. CDR3: CSAIPGGVGDEQFF. CDR3 nucleotides: TGCAGTGCCATCCCCGGGGGGGTTGGGGATGAGCAGTTCTTC.

The genes are TRBV6-2 or TRBV6-3 and TRBJ1-1, with D possibly matching TRBD1 (5 bases). V was cut by 7 bases and J by 1 base, with 13 bases left in between. Germline V gene lookup returns CDR1 MNHEY and CDR2 SVGEGT. CDR3 length: 14 residues. Written as DNA, the CDR3 is TGTGCCAGCACCGCAGGGACGGAGAACACTGAAGCTTTCTTT. It translates to CASTAGTENTEAFF.

Notes on this clonotype: The junction differs from germline at one of its ends, possibly a read error. This sequence joins TRBV6-4 and TRBJ2-3; 11 nucleotides align to TRBD2. CDR1 MRHNA and CDR2 SNTAGT come from the germline V gene. CDR3 length: 16 residues. The CDR3 nucleotides read TGTTCCAGCAGCCCAAGTGGTCTAGCGGGGGGAGATACGCAGTATTTT. Its protein product is CSSSPSGLAGGDTQYF.

This clonotype was observed a handful of times. The rearrangement uses TRBV20-1 and TRBJ1-1, with D hard to call. The CDR3 loop spans 12 amino acids. CDR1 and CDR2 (germline): DFQATT, SNEGSKA (reference sequence). Trimming removed 0 bases from V and 11 bases from J, with 13 bases in between. The CDR3 spells CSARDTLALAFF. The CDR3 coding sequence is TGCAGTGCTAGAGACACGTTGGCTTTGGCTTTCTTT.

This clonotype has a count of ten or more. The V gene is TRBV3-1, the J gene TRBJ2-5, with 7 nucleotides matching TRBD2. Germline V gene lookup returns CDR1 LGHDT and CDR2 YNNKEL (reference sequence). The CDR3 consists of 15 residues. The V segment lost 5 bases and the J segment 2 bases; nucleotides outside the gene matches: 8. The CDR3 protein is CASSYTSGGQETQYF. CDR3 coding DNA: TGTGCCAGCAGCTATACCTCGGGGGGTCAAGAGACCCAGTACTTC.

This chain connects TRBV7-3 to TRBJ2-1; 9 bases line up with TRBD2. Germline-derived CDR1 and CDR2 are SGHTA and FQGTGA. The CDR3 runs 15 residues. V lost 2 bases and J lost 4; bases outside the gene matches: 3. CDR3 DNA: TGTGCCAGCAGCTTAGCGGGGGGGGATTACAATGAGCAGTTCTTC. Translated, it gives CASSLAGGDYNEQFF.

This clonotype appeared many times. The CDR3 loop is CASSLGGGPYNEQFF. The CDR3 DNA is TGTGCCAGCAGTTTGGGCGGGGGGCCCTACAATGAGCAGTTCTTC. V usage is TRBV12-3 or TRBV12-4 and J usage is TRBJ2-1; 8 bases are shared with TRBD2. The CDR3 length is 15 residues. J gave up 2 bases and V 3 bases, and 3 bases lay outside the gene matches.

The CDR3 is CASRPGTSLTGELFF. Written as DNA, the CDR3 is TGTGCCAGCAGACCCGGGACCAGTCTCACCGGGGAGCTGTTTTTT. The rearrangement links TRBV12-3 or TRBV12-4 to TRBJ2-2; D is tentatively TRBD1 or TRBD2 (5 bases each). The CDR3 runs 15 residues. Trimming removed 6 bases from V and 4 bases from J, with 15 bases in between.

There are many counts of this clonotype. The chain recombines TRBV28 with TRBJ2-6; a weak D match, TRBD2 (5 bases). Trimming took 6 bases from V and 0 from J, leaving 18 bases between them. CDR1 MDHEN and CDR2 SYDVKM come from the germline V gene. CDR3 size: 18 residues. CDR3 coding DNA: TGTGCCAGCAGCCACCTCCTCGAGGGCTCCTCTGGGGCCAACGTCCTGACTTTC. As protein: CASSHLLEGSSGANVLTF. The complete variable domain, with remaining parts taken from reference TRBV28 and TRBJ2-6, reads DVKVTQSSRYLVKRTGEKVFLECVQDMDHENMFWYRQDPGLGLRLIYFSYDVKMKEKGDIPEGYSVSREKKERFSLILESASTNQTSMYLCASSHLLEGSSGANVLTFGAGSRLTVL.

This chain uses TRBV20-1 with TRBJ2-5; the D gene is possibly TRBD1 (6 bases). Trimming pared 5 bases from V and 5 bases from J, leaving 15 bases between. Germline assignment: CDR1 DFQATT and CDR2 SNEGSKA (reference sequence). The CDR3 extends over 13 amino acids. DNA for the CDR3: TGCAGTGCTTATAGCAGGGGCTCGGAGACCCAGTACTTC. Protein product: CSAYSRGSETQYF.

The sample holds a few counts of this clonotype. CDR3 nucleotide sequence: TGTGCCAGCAGCGCCGGGACAGGGGGTGGTGGAAACACCATATATTTT. This codes for CASSAGTGGGGNTIYF. The J gene is TRBJ1-3, the V gene TRBV9, with TRBD1 matching 11 bases. This CDR3 is 16 amino acids long. Trimming at V came to 3 bases and at J to 3 bases, leaving 5 bases not matched to a gene. CDR1 and CDR2 (germline): SGDLS, YYNGEE. The variable domain in full, completed from reference TRBV9 and TRBJ1-3, reads DSGVTQTPKHLITATGQRVTLRCSPRSGDLSVYWYQQSLDQGLQFLIQYYNGEERAKGNILERFSAQQFPDLHSELNLSSLELGDSALYFCASSAGTGGGGNTIYFGEGSWLTVV.

This clonotype came up many times. This rearrangement joins TRBV12-3 or TRBV12-4 to TRBJ1-1; D ambiguous. The CDR3 extends over 11 amino acids. Trimming stripped 3 bases from V and 6 bases from J, with 5 bases between. CDR3 nucleotide sequence: TGTGCCAGCAGTTTCGGGTCTGAAGCTTTCTTT. This translates into CASSFGSEAFF.

This clonotype was seen many times. The chain combines TRBV7-9 with TRBJ2-3; D is undetermined. Trimming shortened V by 7 bases and J by 5 bases, and 7 bases separated the two germline ends. Per germline, CDR1 SEHNR and CDR2 FQNEAQ (reference sequence). The CDR3 covers 11 residues. CDR3 protein: CASTLGDTQYF. CDR3 bases: TGTGCCAGCACCCTAGGAGATACGCAGTATTTT.

In its sample, this clonotype was seen a few times. The CDR3, as DNA: TGTGCCAGCAGTGGACGGGGGACGGGTCCCTACAATGAGCAGTTCTTC. Its protein is CASSGRGTGPYNEQFF. The V gene is TRBV12-3 or TRBV12-4, the J gene TRBJ2-1; D is possibly TRBD2 (6 bases). Trimming removed 5 bases from V and 2 bases from J, with 16 bases in between. This CDR3 comprises 16 residues.

There are a few counts of this clonotype. This chain joins TRBV7-9 and TRBJ2-7; 7 positions match TRBD2. CDR3 length: 12 residues. Germline-derived CDR1 and CDR2 are SEHNR and FQNEAQ (reference sequence). With 2 bases clipped from V and 7 bases from J, the junction kept 2 bases outside the gene matches. CDR3 region: CASSLTREEQYF. CDR3 nucleotide sequence: TGTGCCAGCAGCTTAACGCGGGAGGAGCAGTACTTC. The full variable domain, with the rest looked up from reference TRBV7-9 and TRBJ2-7, is DTGVSQNPRHKITKRGQNVTFRCDPISEHNRLYWYRQTLGQGPEFLTYFQNEAQLEKSRLLSDRFSAERPKGSFSTLEIQRTEQGDSAMYLCASSLTREEQYFGPGTRLTVT.

This clonotype was recorded many times. The chain combines TRBV15 with TRBJ1-2; unclear D gene. V dropped 3 bases and J dropped 6 bases, with 5 bases sitting between them. The V gene's germline CDR1 is LNHNV and CDR2 YYDKDF (reference sequence). This CDR3 contains 11 residues. CDR3 protein: CATSRGDGYTF. The CDR3 DNA reads TGTGCCACCAGCAGGGGTGATGGCTACACCTTC.

This clonotype came up many times. This sequence joins TRBV6-1 and TRBJ2-1; TRBD1 agrees at 10 bases. The V and J ends lost 3 bases and 14 bases, in that order; junction bases with no gene match: 10. The CDR3 is 14 residues long. Per germline, CDR1 MNHNS and CDR2 SASEGT. The CDR3 sequence: CASSDPGQGRGEFF. Written as DNA, the CDR3 is TGTGCCAGCAGTGACCCGGGACAGGGGAGAGGAGAGTTCTTC.

This clonotype was seen a few times. V gene TRBV6-5 combines with J gene TRBJ2-7; D possibly matches TRBD1 or TRBD2 (5 bases each). Germline-derived CDR1 and CDR2 are MNHEY and SVGAGI. V dropped 1 base and J dropped 5 bases, with 6 bases sitting between them. The CDR3 length is 12 residues. In DNA, the CDR3 is TGTGCCAGCAGTTACTTGGGGGACGAGCAGTACTTC. As protein: CASSYLGDEQYF.